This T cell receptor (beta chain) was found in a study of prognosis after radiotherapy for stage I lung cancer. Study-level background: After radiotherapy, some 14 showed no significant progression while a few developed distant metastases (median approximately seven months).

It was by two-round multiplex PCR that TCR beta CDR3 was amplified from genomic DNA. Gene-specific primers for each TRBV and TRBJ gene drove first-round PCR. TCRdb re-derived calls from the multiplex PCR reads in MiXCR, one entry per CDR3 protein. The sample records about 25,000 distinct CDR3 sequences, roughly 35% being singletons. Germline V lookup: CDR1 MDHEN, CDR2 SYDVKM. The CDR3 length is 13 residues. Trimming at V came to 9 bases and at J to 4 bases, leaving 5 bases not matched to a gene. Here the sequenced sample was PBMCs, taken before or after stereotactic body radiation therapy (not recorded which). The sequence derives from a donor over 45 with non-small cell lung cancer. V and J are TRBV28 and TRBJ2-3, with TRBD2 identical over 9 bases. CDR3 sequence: CASLAGVADTQYF. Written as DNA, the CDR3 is TGTGCCAGTTTAGCGGGAGTGGCAGATACGCAGTATTTT.